This T cell receptor beta chain was observed in a study of blood T cells in healthy people across ages (dated by TCRdb to the mid-2010s). About the full investigation: Template switching captured roughly one uniquely barcoded TCR beta cDNA molecule per two T cells in model experiments. The study measured age-related changes in TCR beta repertoire diversity using deep sequencing normalized with unique cDNA molecular identifiers. Donors were grouped into four age groups: young (average roughly 15 years), middle-aged (39), aged (about 60) and long-lived (about 82). Donors of different ages were randomly distributed across sequencing lanes to avoid experimental bias. Using the same blood draw, the study looked at two additional independent replicas of 1 million unique cDNA reads for two donors, one aged 18 to 30 and the other aged 80 or older.

Donors were a few dozen systemically healthy Caucasian individuals from Russia aged roughly 6 to 100 years. Each donor gave around 9.8 milliliters of peripheral blood, collected into EDTA-treated Vacutainer tubes. Ficoll-Paque density-gradient centrifugation was used to isolate PBMCs, with at least 7 million per sample. Trizol reagent was used to extract total RNA from PBMCs, with at least 6 micrograms per sample. For every donor, an aliquot of PBMCs went through flow cytometry to measure the percentages of naive CD45RAhigh/CD27high T cells. The research as a whole found: Compared with the aged group, the long-lived group had more naive CD4+ T cells, fewer expanded clones and increased TCR diversity, suggesting age selection. Because donor CMV infection status was unknown, age-related changes in expanded clonotypes were potentially confounded. A strong correlation was found between observed TCR beta diversity and the percentage of naive T cells measured by flow cytometry. Bulk unsorted PBMC profiling prevented conclusive comparison of naive and antigen-experienced compartments. As age increased, observed TCR beta diversity per million T cells dropped in a roughly linear way, and a significant reduction was already evident by age roughly 36. Total diversity estimates from one million sequenced T cells were considered lower bounds and underestimates.

Relative to germline, V is 7 bases shorter and J is 4 bases shorter, with 13 bases between their ends. The germline V gene encodes CDR1 KGHDR and CDR2 SFDVKD. The CDR3 length equals 14 residues, ends included. CDR3 DNA only is kept here, 42 bases in frame from base 1. With regard to this clonotype: What this receptor recognizes is not known. In this CDR3 the conserved last residue, phenylalanine or tryptophan, is missing, so a read error is likely.

Preparation of the library involved 5' RACE. Instrument used: Illumina HiSeq 2500. A second PCR of about 6 to 11 cycles was performed with a sample-barcoded 5' primer and a J-beta primer mix. Each TCR beta cDNA molecule received a unique molecular identifier from a template-switch 5' adaptor carrying 12 random nucleotides. Each sample yielded at least 2.5 million CDR3-containing paired-end reads. All of the RNA was converted into first-strand cDNA using the Mint cDNA synthesis kit, with a TRBC-specific oligonucleotide serving as the primer. All cDNA was treated with uracil-DNA glycosylase and then went through a first 18-cycle PCR with the universal primers M1SS and BC2_uni_R. The study's own analysis went as follows. For normalization, 1 million high-quality reads were randomly selected from each sample, with every read carrying a distinct molecular identifier. Instead of being binned into consensus sequences, reads that shared molecular identifiers were thrown out. MiTCR, run with a Q25 quality threshold and the strictest error-elimination algorithm, handled CDR3 identification, clonotype clustering and error correction. A nonparametric unseen species model with Euler transformation was used to estimate a lower bound on total TCR beta diversity. TCRdb's own reprocessing of the public reads used fastp at Q25 and MiXCR and kept productive beta chains. One record per CDR3 amino acid sequence lists the most common genes and DNA. The V and J calls were not made by the authors but by TCRdb's processing. The sample table holds 1.5 million to 2 million distinct CDR3 sequences, of which 28% were seen once. The ten largest account for about 8% of the sample.

Source material: blood. The sequence was obtained from a woman in her twenties or thirties in good health. This sequence uses TRBV24-1 and TRBJ2-1, with the D gene uncertain. The DNA reads as follows: TGTGCCACCAGCGCGCCCGCGAGATACAATGAGCAGTTCGTC. The resulting protein is CATSAPARYNEQFV.